This T cell receptor beta chain was recovered during a study of graft-versus-host responses after intestinal transplantation. Study summary: Multivisceral, liver-intestinal, or isolated intestinal grafts were transplanted into recipients. Following induction with anti-thymocyte globulin, all recipients were given tacrolimus and steroids for two to three years.

This clone was detected a few times. Its target is unknown. Points from the study as a whole: In patients with graft-donor T cell macrochimerism, allograft graft-versus-host to host-versus-graft clonal ratios were high. Investigators detected GvH clones in recipient marrow, with some emerging earlier in ileum or blood.

Germline lookup yields CDR1 MNHEY and CDR2 SMNVEV (reference sequence). The V gene end was trimmed by 2 bases and the J gene end by 4 bases; junction bases not matched to a gene: 14. The CDR3 contains 19 residues. The repertoire was sequenced with immunoSEQ multiplex PCR; TCRdb's copy has only in-frame clones and lacks some. The repertoire has 98,000 or so clones, about 82% of them found once; the top ten carry 1.4% to 1.5%. The chain combines TRBV27 with TRBJ1-2; 12 positions agree with TRBD1. Sequences were derived from PBMCs, sampled 255 days after intestinal transplant. The receptor comes from a human patient who received an intestinal transplant, so some T cells may come from the graft donor. CDR3: CASSLRGGVGTGGRYGYTF. The CDR3 DNA is TGTGCCAGCAGTTTAAGGGGGGGTGTTGGGACAGGGGGCCGCTATGGCTACACCTTC.